These 17 T cell receptor beta chains were sequenced from one sample in a study of blood T cell repertoires in COVID-19 (dated by TCRdb to the early 2020s). Libraries were prepared through the immunoSEQ multiplex PCR assay. TCRdb's version of the immuneACCESS table is confined to in-frame rearrangements and falls short of the full clone set. An unresolved V gene accounts for under half of the shortfall where checked; the remainder is of unknown origin. This sample is represented by 85,000 to 130,000 clones; approximately 85% of them were singletons. The biggest ten clones account for under 7% of the sample. Sequenced input: peripheral blood. The receptors originated from a woman aged 60-70 years with acute or convalescent COVID-19.

The J gene is TRBJ1-1, the V gene TRBV19, with D maybe TRBD1 (5 bases). The germline V gene has CDR1 LNHDA and CDR2 SQIVND (reference sequence). V dropped 5 bases and J dropped 3 bases, with 13 bases sitting between them. CDR3 length: 14 amino acids. The CDR3 sequence is CASSRQGLDTEAFF. Here the CDR3 DNA reads TGTGCCAGTAGTCGGCAGGGTCTTGACACTGAAGCTTTCTTT.

This clone turned up a few times. V is TRBV9 and J is TRBJ2-1, with TRBD2 as a possible D gene (6 bases). CDR1 and CDR2 from the germline V gene are SGDLS and YYNGEE. The CDR3 extends over 16 amino acids. V lost 0 bases to trimming and J lost 8 bases, with 18 bases between them. Here the CDR3 reads CASSVGVPAGGHEQFF. Written as DNA, the CDR3 is TGTGCCAGCAGCGTAGGAGTTCCGGCTGGAGGGCATGAGCAGTTCTTC.

The chain carries TRBV18 and TRBJ1-5; D is perhaps TRBD1 (5 bases). The germline V and J ends were trimmed by 3 bases and 6 bases, with 15 bases remaining between them. This CDR3 has 15 amino acids. Germline CDR1 is KGHSH and CDR2 is LQKENI. The DNA of the CDR3 is TGTGCCAGCTCACCGGGGCAGGGAAACGGTCAGCCCCAGCATTTT. Amino acid sequence: CASSPGQGNGQPQHF.

The J gene is TRBJ1-1, the V gene TRBV28; maybe TRBD1 (5 bases). Germline loops: CDR1 MDHEN, CDR2 SYDVKM. The CDR3 totals 14 residues. Trimming shortened V by 5 bases and J by 10 bases, and 20 bases separated the two germline ends. CDR3 DNA: TGTGCCAGCAGTCTGGCCAGGGTCGGTCGCGGAGCTTTCTTT. This sequence encodes CASSLARVGRGAFF.

The CDR3 protein is CASSPDTYGYTF. For the CDR3, the DNA is TGTGCCAGCTCACCTGACACCTATGGCTACACCTTC. The chain uses TRBV18 and TRBJ1-2; D remains unclear. Germline loops: CDR1 KGHSH, CDR2 LQKENI. The CDR3 runs 12 residues. V shed 3 bases and J shed 4 bases, with 6 bases lying between them.

The chain joins TRBV5-1 to TRBJ1-2; TRBD1 matches at 7 bases. After removal of 1 base from V and 5 bases from J, the junction contained 8 bases not matched to a gene. Germline values: CDR1 SGHRS, CDR2 YFSETQ. This CDR3 is built from 15 residues. Here the CDR3 reads CASSLNRQGLYGYTF. As DNA, the CDR3 is TGCGCCAGCAGCTTGAACCGACAGGGCCTTTATGGCTACACCTTC.

This sequence joins TRBV5-1 and TRBJ2-1, with 8 bases lining up with TRBD2. With 4 bases clipped from V and 4 bases from J, the junction kept 16 bases outside the gene matches. The germline CDR1 and CDR2 sequences are SGHRS and YFSETQ. The CDR3 is made up of 18 amino acids. The CDR3, as DNA: TGCGCCAGCAGCGAGAGGAGTAGCGGGACACCTAAATACAATGAGCAGTTCTTC. Amino acids: CASSERSSGTPKYNEQFF.

This chain links TRBV28 with TRBJ2-7, with 8 positions matching TRBD1. The germline gives CDR1 MDHEN, CDR2 SYDVKM. This CDR3 has 13 residues. Trimming took 2 bases from V and 6 from J; bases not matched to a gene: 3. The CDR3, as DNA: TGTGCCAGCAGTTTAGTCACAGGGGGCGAGCAGTACTTC. Its protein product is CASSLVTGGEQYF.

This clone turned up a few times. This chain connects TRBV19 to TRBJ2-3, with D maybe TRBD1 (5 bases). The CDR3 spans 12 residues. The V and J ends lost 3 bases and 4 bases respectively, with 5 bases between them. Germline CDR1 and CDR2: LNHDA and SQIVND (reference sequence). CDR3 residues: CASSIRADTQYF. In DNA, the CDR3 is TGTGCCAGTAGTATCAGGGCAGATACGCAGTATTTT.

V is TRBV11-2 and J is TRBJ2-7, with TRBD1 as a possible D gene (5 bases). V lost 5 bases and J lost 3, with 23 bases in between. The V gene's germline CDR1 is SGHAT and CDR2 FQNNGV. This CDR3 is 17 amino acids long. The CDR3 nucleotides read TGTGCCAGCAGCCTCGGCACAGGCCCCCAATACCTCTACGAGCAGTACTTC. Amino acids: CASSLGTGPQYLYEQYF.

The rearrangement joins TRBV3-1 (or the pseudogene TRBV3-2) to TRBJ2-1, with TRBD2 identical over 13 bases. Trimming cost V 5 bases and J 5 bases; bases outside gene matches: 3. From germline, CDR1 is LGHDT and CDR2 YNNKEL (reference sequence). This CDR3 has 15 residues. CDR3 region: CASSKGLAGHNEQFF. The CDR3 DNA is TGTGCCAGCAGCAAGGGACTAGCGGGACACAATGAGCAGTTCTTC.

In DNA form, the CDR3 reads TGTGCCAGTAGTACCTTCCAGGGGGCGGGTGAAAAACTGTTTTTT. Its translation is CASSTFQGAGEKLFF. The rearrangement uses TRBV19 and TRBJ1-4, with 8 bases fitting TRBD1. This CDR3 comprises 15 residues. J was trimmed by 7 bases and V by 4 bases; bases with no gene match: 8. CDR1 LNHDA and CDR2 SQIVND come from the germline V gene (reference sequence).

This rearrangement joins TRBV11-2 to TRBJ1-3; D might be TRBD1 (6 bases). CDR1 and CDR2 (germline): SGHAT, FQNNGV. Trimming removed 5 bases at V and 3 bases at J, with 8 bases between. This CDR3 has 13 amino acids. This chain's CDR3 is CASSPGVGNTIYF. The CDR3 DNA reads TGTGCCAGCAGCCCAGGGGTTGGAAACACCATATATTTT. The full variable domain, its missing parts supplied by reference TRBV11-2 and TRBJ1-3, is EAGVAQSPRYKIIEKRQSVAFWCNPISGHATLYWYQQILGQGPKLLIQFQNNGVVDDSQLPKDRFSAERLKGVDSTLKIQPAKLEDSAVYLCASSPGVGNTIYFGEGSWLTVV.

The chain joins TRBV13 to TRBJ2-1, with 9 nucleotides matching TRBD1. The V segment lost 4 bases and the J segment 4 bases; nucleotides outside the gene matches: 11. The germline V gene encodes CDR1 PRHDT and CDR2 FYEKMQ (reference sequence). This CDR3 is 17 amino acids long. CDR3 region: CASSSPVDRGVYNEQFF. CDR3 DNA sequence: TGTGCCAGCAGCTCGCCAGTAGACAGGGGGGTTTACAATGAGCAGTTCTTC.

The chain combines TRBV6-6 with TRBJ1-2; TRBD1 matches at 12 bases. The CDR3 contains 17 residues. Per germline, CDR1 MNHNY and CDR2 SVGAGI (reference sequence). J gave up 8 bases and V 5 bases, and 15 bases lay outside the gene matches. The chain's CDR3 is CASSLGQGAAGVRGYTF. As DNA, the CDR3 is TGTGCCAGCAGTCTGGGACAGGGGGCTGCGGGAGTGAGAGGCTACACCTTC.

Only one count was recorded for this clone. This chain uses TRBV7-9 with TRBJ1-1; D uncertain. The length of the CDR3 is 16 residues. Germline assignment: CDR1 SEHNR and CDR2 FQNEAQ (reference sequence). V was pared by 6 bases and J by 0 bases, with 17 bases between. The CDR3 spells CASSPLLVAMNTEAFF. The CDR3 DNA follows: TGTGCCAGCAGTCCTCTCTTGGTAGCGATGAACACTGAAGCTTTCTTT.

Comments on this clone: Other DNA sequences in the same sample also yield this CDR3. The chain has TRBV7-2 and TRBJ1-5; D is ambiguous. CDR3 size: 13 residues. Trimming removed 1 base at V and 4 bases at J, with 5 bases between. Germline V lookup: CDR1 SGHTA, CDR2 FQGNSA. CDR3 coding DNA: TGTGCCAGCAGCTTAGTACAGAATCAGCCCCAGCATTTT. This encodes CASSLVQNQPQHF.